Following are 2 T cell receptor beta chains from one sample sequenced in a study of cytomegalovirus exposure and HLA in healthy donors. 13 Jbeta primers and 60 Vbeta primers were used for the PCR. Measured with immunoSEQ multiplex PCR; TCRdb has only the in-frame clones, and not every one. The repertoire has some 200,000 clones, roughly 80% of them found once; the top ten carry 2.5% to 3.5%. Sequenced material: PBMCs. These receptors all come from a female donor in good health and CMV-seronegative.

The chain uses TRBV5-1 and TRBJ2-7; 8 nucleotides line up with TRBD2. The CDR3 length is 17 residues. Germline V gives CDR1 SGHRS, CDR2 YFSETQ. V lost 1 base to trimming and J lost 0 bases; unmatched junction nucleotides: 9. The CDR3 reads CASSLTSGPTSSYEQYF. The CDR3 coding sequence is TGCGCCAGCAGCTTGACTAGCGGACCTACAAGCTCCTACGAGCAGTACTTC.

The chain employs TRBV7-2 and TRBJ2-1; 10 bases map to TRBD2. Looked up from germline, CDR1 is SGHTA and CDR2 is FQGNSA. Trimming at V came to 5 bases and at J to 9 bases, leaving 13 bases not matched to a gene. This CDR3 contains 16 residues. The CDR3 sequence: CASSPSSSGRLGEQFF. In DNA, the CDR3 is TGTGCCAGCAGCCCAAGTAGTAGCGGGAGGTTAGGTGAGCAGTTCTTC.